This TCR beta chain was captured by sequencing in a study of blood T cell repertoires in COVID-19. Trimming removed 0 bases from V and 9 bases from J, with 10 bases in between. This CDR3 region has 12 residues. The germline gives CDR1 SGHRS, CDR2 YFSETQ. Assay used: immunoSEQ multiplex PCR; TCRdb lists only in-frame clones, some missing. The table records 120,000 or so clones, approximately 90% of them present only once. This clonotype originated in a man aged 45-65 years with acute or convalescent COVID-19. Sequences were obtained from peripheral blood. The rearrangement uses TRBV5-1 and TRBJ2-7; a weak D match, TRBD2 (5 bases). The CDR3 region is CASSLAAGRQYF. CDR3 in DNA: TGCGCCAGCAGCTTGGCTGCGGGCCGGCAGTACTTC. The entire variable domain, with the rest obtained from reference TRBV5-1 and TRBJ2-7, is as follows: KAGVTQTPRYLIKTRGQQVTLSCSPISGHRSVSWYQQTPGQGLQFLFEYFSETQRNKGNFPGRFSGRQFSNSRSEMNVSTLELGDSALYLCASSLAAGRQYFGPGTRLTVT.